Detailed here is one T cell receptor (beta chain). The data belong to a study of PD-L1 blockade in urothelial cancer. Background on the study: Patients had received 0 to 3 prior chemotherapy regimens.

The CDR3 spans 15 residues. V lost 5 bases, J lost 4 bases, and 16 bases lay in between. Per the germline V gene, CDR1 is SGHVS and CDR2 is FNYEAQ. Regarding time point: peripheral blood 6 weeks after treatment start. Clones were read by immunoSEQ multiplex PCR, and TCRdb kept only the in-frame ones, dropping some. The top ten hold about 3% of the sample, which has some 31,000 clones, about 79% seen once. The sequence derives from a man in his sixties or seventies with urothelial cancer. The sequenced sample was PBMCs, obtained around atezolizumab (anti-PD-L1) treatment. This rearrangement joins TRBV7-6 to TRBJ2-3; D ambiguous. CDR3 in DNA: TGTGCCAGCAGCATCCGTCCCCAGGTTGCAGATACGCAGTATTTT. It codes for CASSIRPQVADTQYF. The full variable domain, completed using reference TRBV7-6 and TRBJ2-3, is GAGVSQSPRYKVTKRGQDVALRCDPISGHVSLYWYRQALGQGPEFLTYFNYEAQQDKSGLPNDRFSAERPEGSISTLTIQRTEQRDSAMYRCASSIRPQVADTQYFGPGTRLTVL.